A single T cell receptor (beta chain) is shown here with its context. Its target antigen remains unknown. No base quality values were provided; no much bigger clone lies one nucleotide off. This entry is derived from a study of T cells in tuberculosis (dated by TCRdb to 2016 to 2019). Concerning the study at large: To characterize T cells specific for the mycobacterial lipid antigen glucose monomycolate (GMM), the study used CD1B tetramers together with high-throughput TCR immunosequencing. A South African clinical cohort compared IGRA-negative adolescents, IGRA-positive adolescents with latent tuberculosis and adults with active tuberculosis, ten per group. The research as a whole found: A classifier using the diverse GMM-specific repertoire reached approximately 89% accuracy (AUROC roughly 0.9), compared with roughly 70% accuracy using GEM motif frequencies. Shorter CDR3-alpha lengths in active tuberculosis patients partly drove the smaller NN-distances, and the TCR-beta difference was not statistically significant. Compared with IGRA-negative controls, TCR-alpha repertoires from active tuberculosis had smaller mean NN-distances to GMM-specific TCRs, which suggests that these TCRs underwent clonal expansion. Clinical samples were chosen by availability of cryopreserved specimens, and active tuberculosis cases were adults while controls were adolescents.

The immunoSEQ multiplex PCR assay was used to generate TCR libraries, with TCR-beta and/or TCR-alpha/delta assays applied to each sample. The amplified TCR libraries were sequenced on the Illumina high-throughput platform. The original methods were these. Clustering and dimensionality reduction relied on pairwise TCRdist distances among GMM-specific receptors from T cells that were either sorted ex vivo or expanded in vitro. Each clinical repertoire received a mean NN-distance score, defined as the average TCRdist to the nearest 10% of tetramer-positive reference sequences. GEM TCR motif frequency was calculated as the fraction of unique TCRs that matched known GEM sequences in V/J usage and CDR3 length. Linear discriminant analysis with leave-one-out cross-validation, implemented in scikit-learn, was used to classify active tuberculosis. The immuneACCESS repertoire file appears here via TCRdb, limited to in-frame rearrangements. These files lack a portion of the clones; in checked studies, under half of the deficit traces to unresolved V genes, and the cause of the others is not known. For V, J and clone size, that table is used; D and trimming come from the DNA. The sample table holds 35,000 to 40,000 clones, of which 85% to 95% were seen once. The top ten clones comprise 9% to 13% of the sample.

CDR1 KGHSH and CDR2 LQKENI are derived from the germline V gene. V is pared back by 5 bases and J by 4 bases, with 15 bases lying between the germline termini. Reading from cysteine to valine, the CDR3 counts 14 amino acids. The kept DNA is CDR3 alone, 42 bases in frame from the first base. At study entry, a tuberculin skin test and the QuantiFERON-TB GOLD In-Tube IGRA were used to screen adolescents for latent tuberculosis infection. Immunosequencing was performed on unsorted cryopreserved PBMC, with 95,000 to 100,000 T cells per clinical donor covered on average. Eleven high schools in the Worcester region of the Western Cape, South Africa, served as enrollment sites for adolescents aged 12 to 18 years. Approximately ten M. tuberculosis-infected adolescents and around ten uninfected adolescents, matched for age and sex, were selected. Adolescent PBMC were isolated from freshly drawn heparinized blood by density centrifugation and cryopreserved.

The origin of this receptor is a donor between 10 and 29 years old with latent tuberculosis or without tuberculosis infection. Some clones in this sample may be carry-over from other donors' samples. The chain joins TRBV18 to TRBJ2-7, with no D gene named confidently. The sequenced material came from PBMCs. The nucleotides are TGTGCCAGCTCAGGAACCAACTCTAGGTACGAGCAGTACGTC. Protein translation: CASSGTNSRYEQYV.